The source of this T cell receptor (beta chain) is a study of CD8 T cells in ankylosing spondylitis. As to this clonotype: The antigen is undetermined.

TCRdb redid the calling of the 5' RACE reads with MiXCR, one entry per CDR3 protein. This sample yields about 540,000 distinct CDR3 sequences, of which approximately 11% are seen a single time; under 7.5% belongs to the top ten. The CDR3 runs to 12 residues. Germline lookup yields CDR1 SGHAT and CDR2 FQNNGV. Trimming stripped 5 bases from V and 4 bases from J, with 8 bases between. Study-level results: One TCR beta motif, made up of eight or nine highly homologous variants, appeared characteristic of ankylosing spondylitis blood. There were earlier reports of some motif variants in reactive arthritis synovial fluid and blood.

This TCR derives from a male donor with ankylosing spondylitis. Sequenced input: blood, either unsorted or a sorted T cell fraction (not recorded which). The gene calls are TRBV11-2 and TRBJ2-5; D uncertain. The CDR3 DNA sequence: TGTGCCAGCAGCATCTCGGTAGAGACCCAGTACTTC. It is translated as CASSISVETQYF.